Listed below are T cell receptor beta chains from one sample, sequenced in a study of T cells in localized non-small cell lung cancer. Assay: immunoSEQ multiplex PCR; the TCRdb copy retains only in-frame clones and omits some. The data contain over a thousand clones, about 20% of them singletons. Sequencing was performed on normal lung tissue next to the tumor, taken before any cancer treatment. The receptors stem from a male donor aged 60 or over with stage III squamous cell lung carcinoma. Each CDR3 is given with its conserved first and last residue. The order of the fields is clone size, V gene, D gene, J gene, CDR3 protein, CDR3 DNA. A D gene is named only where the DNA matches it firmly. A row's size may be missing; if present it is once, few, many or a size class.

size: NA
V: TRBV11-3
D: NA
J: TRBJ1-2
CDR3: CASSLDSSNYGYTF
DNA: TGTGCCAGCAGCTTGGACAGCTCTAACTATGGCTACACCTTC

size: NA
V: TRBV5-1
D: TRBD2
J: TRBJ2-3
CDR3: CASSFLSGSPTDTQYF
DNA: TGCGCCAGCAGCTTTTTAAGCGGGAGTCCCACAGATACGCAGTATTTT

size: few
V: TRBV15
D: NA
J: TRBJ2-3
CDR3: CATSRRGTPGPDTQYF
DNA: TGTGCCACCAGCAGGAGGGGGACCCCAGGGCCAGATACGCAGTATTTT

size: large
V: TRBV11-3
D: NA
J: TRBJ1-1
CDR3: CASSLQDRLSVEAFF
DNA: TGTGCCAGCAGCTTGCAGGACAGACTTTCCGTTGAAGCTTTCTTT

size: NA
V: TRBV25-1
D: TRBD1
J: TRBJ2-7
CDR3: CASTNSQQGAGEQYF
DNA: TGTGCCAGCACCAATTCCCAACAGGGGGCGGGGGAGCAGTACTTC

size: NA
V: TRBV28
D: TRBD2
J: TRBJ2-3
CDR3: CASSPGGRAGDTQYF
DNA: TGTGCCAGCAGCCCCGGTGGGAGGGCGGGGGATACGCAGTATTTT

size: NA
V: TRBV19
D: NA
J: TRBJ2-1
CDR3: CASSIGGSAYNEQFF
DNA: TGTGCCAGTAGTATAGGTGGGAGCGCTTACAATGAGCAGTTCTTC

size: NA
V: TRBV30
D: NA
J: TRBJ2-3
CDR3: CAWRPGKRGDTQYF
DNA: TGTGCCTGGAGACCGGGAAAACGGGGAGATACGCAGTATTTT

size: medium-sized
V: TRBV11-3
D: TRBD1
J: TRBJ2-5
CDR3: CASSSGQGFETQYF
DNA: TGTGCCAGCAGCTCGGGACAGGGATTTGAGACCCAGTACTTC

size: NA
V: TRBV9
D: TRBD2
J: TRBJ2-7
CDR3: CASSAGEAGSYEQYF
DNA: TGTGCCAGCAGCGCGGGGGAAGCGGGGTCCTACGAGCAGTACTTC

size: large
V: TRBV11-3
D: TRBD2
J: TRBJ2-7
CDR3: CASSARGATTSGGTYEQYF
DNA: TGTGCCAGCAGCGCAAGAGGGGCTACTACTAGCGGGGGGACCTACGAGCAGTACTTC

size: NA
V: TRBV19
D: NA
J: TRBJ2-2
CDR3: CASSLGAQSGELFF
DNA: TGTGCCAGTAGTTTGGGGGCGCAATCCGGGGAGCTGTTTTTT

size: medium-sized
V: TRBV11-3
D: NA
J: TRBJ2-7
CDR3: CASSSLGRESYEQYF
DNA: TGTGCCAGCAGCTCCCTCGGCCGGGAAAGCTACGAGCAGTACTTC

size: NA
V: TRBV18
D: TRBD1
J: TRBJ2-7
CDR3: CASSPRDRGPYEQYF
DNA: TGTGCCAGCTCACCGCGGGACAGGGGTCCATACGAGCAGTACTTC

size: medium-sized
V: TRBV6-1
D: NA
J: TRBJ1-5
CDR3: CASSEGLGGYSNQPQHF
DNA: TGTGCCAGCAGTGAAGGGCTCGGGGGCTATAGCAATCAGCCCCAGCATTTT

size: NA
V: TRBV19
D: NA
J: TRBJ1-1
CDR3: CASSMTPGTEAFF
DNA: TGTGCCAGTAGTATGACCCCGGGCACTGAAGCTTTCTTT

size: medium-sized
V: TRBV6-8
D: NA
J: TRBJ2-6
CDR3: CAISREGQGSGANVLTF
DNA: TGTGCCATCAGTCGGGAGGGACAGGGCTCTGGGGCCAACGTCCTGACTTTC

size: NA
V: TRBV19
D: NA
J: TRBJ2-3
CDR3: CASSMMGERTDTQYF
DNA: TGTGCCAGTAGTATGATGGGGGAGCGCACAGATACGCAGTATTTT

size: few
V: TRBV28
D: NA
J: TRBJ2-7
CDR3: CASSSPRGVREQYF
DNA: TGTGCCAGCAGTTCCCCCCGAGGGGTTCGCGAGCAGTACTTC

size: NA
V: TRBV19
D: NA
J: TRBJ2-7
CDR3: CASSIGGFGVEQYF
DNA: TGTGCCAGTAGTATAGGTGGGTTTGGTGTCGAGCAGTACTTC

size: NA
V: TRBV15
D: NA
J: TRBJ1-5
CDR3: CATSRDGAGVSRAQHF
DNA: TGTGCCACCAGCAGAGATGGGGCCGGGGTCTCGAGGGCCCAGCATTTT

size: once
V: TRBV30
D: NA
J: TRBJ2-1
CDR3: CAWSLSYNEQFF
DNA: TGTGCCTGGAGCCTCTCCTACAATGAGCAGTTCTTC

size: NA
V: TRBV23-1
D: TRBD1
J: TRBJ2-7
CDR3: CASRTRSSRTGGHEQYF
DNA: TGCGCCAGCAGGACCCGATCGTCGAGGACAGGCGGCCACGAGCAGTACTTC

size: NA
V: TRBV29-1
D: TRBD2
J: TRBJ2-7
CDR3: CSVEGGEFPYEQYF
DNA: TGCAGCGTTGAGGGGGGGGAGTTCCCCTACGAGCAGTACTTC

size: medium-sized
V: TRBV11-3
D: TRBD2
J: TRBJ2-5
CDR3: CASSLTGGTETQYF
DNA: TGTGCCAGCAGCTTGACGGGAGGGACGGAGACCCAGTACTTC

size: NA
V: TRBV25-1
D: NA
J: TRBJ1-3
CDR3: CASSENGNTIYF
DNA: TGTGCCAGCTCGGAGAATGGAAACACCATATATTTT

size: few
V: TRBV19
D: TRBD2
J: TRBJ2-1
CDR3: CASTQEASGYNEQFF
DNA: TGTGCCAGTACCCAGGAGGCTAGCGGGTACAATGAGCAGTTCTTC

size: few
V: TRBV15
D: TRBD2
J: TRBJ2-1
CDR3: CATSRGTSGTTEQFF
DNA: TGTGCCACCAGCAGGGGGACTAGCGGGACCACTGAGCAGTTCTTC

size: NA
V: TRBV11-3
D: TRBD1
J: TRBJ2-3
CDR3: CASSLETGGDSTDTQYF
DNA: TGTGCCAGCAGCCTCGAGACAGGGGGTGATAGCACAGATACGCAGTATTTT

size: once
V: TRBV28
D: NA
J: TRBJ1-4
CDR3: CASSSIDLNEKLFF
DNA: TGTGCCAGCAGTTCCATCGACCTGAATGAAAAACTGTTTTTT